This T cell receptor beta chain emerged from a study of post-analysis software for immune sequencing data. Broader study findings: In patients, about 5 TRBV segments were more frequent than in controls, with TRBV5-6, TRBV5-1 and TRBV20-1 among them.

Libraries were made from TCR beta cDNA, and they carried unique molecular identifiers. TCRdb fed the PCR reads into MiXCR, producing one record per CDR3 protein. Of roughly 410,000 distinct CDR3 sequences listed, around 37% were seen once; the top ten hold roughly 13%. This CDR3 has 17 residues. Per germline, CDR1 SGHAT and CDR2 FQNNGV. V was pared by 5 bases and J by 3 bases, with 22 bases between. As for this clonotype: What it binds is not known.

This sequence joins TRBV11-2 and TRBJ1-2, with D perhaps TRBD1 (5 bases). The clonotype was recovered from a girl between 5 and 17 years old with multiple sclerosis. The specimen was blood. CDR3 nucleotides: TGTGCCAGCAGCCCCTTAGGGCGCGGGGAAGGGGACTATGGCTACACCTTC. Translation: CASSPLGRGEGDYGYTF.